This passage covers 24 T cell receptor beta chains from one sample sequenced in a study of Ad26.COV2.S vaccination and SARS-CoV-2 variants. Method: immunoSEQ multiplex PCR; TCRdb's copy keeps in-frame clones and lacks some. The sample yields around 300,000 clones, about 89% seen once. The sample's treatment: some 20 received Ad26.COV2.S at low or high dose, single or two shots; about 5 received placebo; per-sample allocation not given. At day 63 after the first vaccine or placebo injection, samples were drawn. The sequencing here drew on peripheral blood, taken in a trial of Ad26.COV2.S vaccine versus placebo. These receptors all come from a person between 18 and 60 years old who received the Ad26.COV2.S COVID-19 vaccine or a placebo.

V is TRBV5-1 and J is TRBJ2-1; unclear D gene. Germline CDR1 SGHRS, CDR2 YFSETQ. Trimming pared 0 bases from V and 7 bases from J, leaving 5 bases between. The CDR3 consists of 12 residues. CDR3 coding DNA: TGCGCCAGCAGCTTGGAATGGAATGAGCAGTTCTTC. This translates into CASSLEWNEQFF.

J is TRBJ1-6 and V is TRBV6-5, with 8 bases identical to TRBD1. The CDR3 consists of 14 residues. Per germline, CDR1 MNHEY and CDR2 SVGAGI. Germline trimming cut 6 bases from V and 8 bases from J; bases unmatched to any gene: 6. CDR3 DNA: TGTGCCAGCAGGAAACAGGGGGTCGATTCACCCCTCCACTTT. Translating gives CASRKQGVDSPLHF.

The genes are TRBV6-1 and TRBJ1-2; tentative D call: TRBD1 (6 bases). The germline V gene has CDR1 MNHNS and CDR2 SASEGT. The CDR3 contains 14 residues. Between the trimmed V and J ends, which lost 1 base and 5 bases, there was a span of 11 bases. In DNA, the CDR3 is TGTGCCAGCAGTGAAGAAGGACAGTTATATGGCTACACCTTC. It yields the protein CASSEEGQLYGYTF.

The genes are TRBV5-1 and TRBJ2-7; 7 bases map to TRBD2. The V gene end was trimmed by 2 bases and the J gene end by 1 base; junction bases not matched to a gene: 9. Per the germline V gene, CDR1 is SGHRS and CDR2 is YFSETQ. There are 16 residues in the CDR3. The CDR3 region is CASSFGWLADSYEQYF. Here the CDR3 DNA reads TGCGCCAGCAGCTTTGGCTGGCTAGCGGATTCCTACGAGCAGTACTTC.

This chain links TRBV15 with TRBJ1-2; a possible D gene is TRBD1 (6 bases). The CDR3 runs 15 residues. CDR1 is LNHNV, CDR2 YYDKDF, per germline (reference sequence). The V and J ends lost 2 bases and 4 bases respectively, with 14 bases between them. The CDR3 DNA sequence: TGTGCCACCAGCAGAACAGGGTCCTTGGCCTATGGCTACACCTTC. This sequence encodes CATSRTGSLAYGYTF. Supplemented by reference TRBV15 and TRBJ1-2, the full variable domain reads DAMVIQNPRYQVTQFGKPVTLSCSQTLNHNVMYWYQQKSSQAPKLLFHYYDKDFNNEADTPDNFQSRRPNTSFCFLDIRSPGLGDTAMYLCATSRTGSLAYGYTFGSGTRLTVV.

The chain employs TRBV5-1 and TRBJ2-1; 8 bases match TRBD2. Germline V gene data show CDR1 as SGHRS and CDR2 as YFSETQ. V dropped 3 bases and J dropped 1; count of bases not matched to a gene: 18. This CDR3 is 20 amino acids long. The CDR3 sequence: CASSSPAGPGGGRSYNEQFF. CDR3 nucleotides: TGCGCCAGCAGCTCCCCGGCGGGACCGGGGGGGGGCAGATCCTACAATGAGCAGTTCTTC.

V and J are TRBV21-1 and TRBJ1-6; no check of the table's D call, TRBD1, against the DNA was made. TRBV21-1 is deemed a pseudogene. The CDR3 runs 13 residues. CDR3 loop: CASSLGANSPLHF. CDR3 sequence (DNA): TGTGCCAGCAGCCTAGGGGCGAATTCACCCCTCCACTTT.

The genes are TRBV2 and TRBJ1-1; no reliable D call. The germline V and J ends were trimmed by 2 bases and 1 base, with 5 bases remaining between them. Germline V gene data show CDR1 as SNHLY and CDR2 as FYNNEI. The CDR3 is 13 residues long. The CDR3 sequence: CASSEHGNTEAFF. CDR3 nucleotides: TGTGCCAGCAGTGAACACGGGAACACTGAAGCTTTCTTT.

V usage is TRBV7-9 and J usage is TRBJ2-3; D is uncertain. The CDR3 runs 13 residues. The germline CDR1 and CDR2 sequences are SEHNR and FQNEAQ (reference sequence). V gave up 2 bases and J gave up 1 base, with 4 bases separating them. This chain's CDR3 is CASSLSRTDTQYF. In nucleotides, the CDR3 is TGTGCCAGCAGCTTATCCCGCACAGATACGCAGTATTTT.

J is TRBJ2-7 and V is TRBV18, with TRBD2 matching 8 bases. The CDR3 loop spans 14 amino acids. V lost 3 bases, J lost 4 bases, and 5 bases stayed unmatched. From germline, CDR1 is KGHSH and CDR2 LQKENI. The CDR3 loop is CASSPVRGGYEQYF. The CDR3 DNA follows: TGTGCCAGCTCACCCGTCCGGGGGGGTTACGAGCAGTACTTC.

The V gene is TRBV12-3 or TRBV12-4, the J gene TRBJ2-7; D may be TRBD1 (5 bases). V lost 4 bases to trimming and J lost 13 bases, with 17 bases between them. The CDR3 extends over 12 amino acids. The CDR3 bases are TGTGCCAGCAGTTCCCACGGACAATCCATCTACTTC. It encodes CASSSHGQSIYF.

This chain joins TRBV5-1 and TRBJ2-2; 8 nucleotides align to TRBD1. The ends lost 3 bases at V and 4 bases at J; junction bases unmatched: 5. The CDR3 runs to 15 residues. Germline assignment: CDR1 SGHRS and CDR2 YFSETQ. DNA of the CDR3: TGCGCCAGCAGCTCGGACAGGGCGATCACCGGGGAGCTGTTTTTT. It translates to CASSSDRAITGELFF.

The V gene is TRBV28, the J gene TRBJ1-4; D not certain. Germline CDR1 reads MDHEN; CDR2 reads SYDVKM. This CDR3 is built from 13 residues. V dropped 6 bases and J dropped 0 bases, with 5 bases sitting between them. The CDR3 sequence is CASRTATNEKLFF. CDR3 nucleotides: TGTGCCAGCAGGACTGCAACTAATGAAAAACTGTTTTTT.

Here the CDR3 reads CASSLALTGPSYEQYF. In DNA form, the CDR3 reads TGTGCCAGCAGCTTAGCGCTAACAGGGCCCTCCTACGAGCAGTACTTC. This chain joins TRBV7-2 and TRBJ2-7; TRBD1 might be the D (6 bases). Germline-derived CDR1 and CDR2 are SGHTA and FQGNSA. The CDR3 runs 16 residues. Between the trimmed V and J ends, which lost 0 bases and 0 bases, there was a span of 12 bases.

As concerns this clone: Other DNA sequences in this sample translate to the same CDR3. The chain recombines TRBV5-4 with TRBJ2-3; 8 bases line up with TRBD1. Germline V CDR1 and CDR2: SGHNT, YYREEE (reference sequence). With 4 bases clipped from V and 4 bases from J, the junction kept 8 bases outside the gene matches. This CDR3 is built from 15 residues. Here the CDR3 DNA reads TGTGCCAGCAGCCCTTCAGGGGGCGCTTCAGATACGCAGTATTTT. Translating gives CASSPSGGASDTQYF. Full variable domain (outside the CDR3, taken from reference TRBV5-4 and TRBJ2-3): ETGVTQSPTHLIKTRGQQVTLRCSSQSGHNTVSWYQQALGQGPQFIFQYYREEENGRGNFPPRFSGLQFPNYSSELNVNALELDDSALYLCASSPSGGASDTQYFGPGTRLTVL.

This chain joins TRBV19 and TRBJ1-5; D remains unclear. V was pared by 3 bases and J by 4 bases, with 19 bases between. The CDR3 totals 17 residues. Per the germline V gene, CDR1 is LNHDA and CDR2 is SQIVND (reference sequence). The CDR3: CASSIKPAAFRNQPQHF. The CDR3 region has the DNA TGTGCCAGTAGTATTAAACCAGCTGCTTTCAGGAATCAGCCCCAGCATTTT. Full variable domain (missing parts from reference TRBV19 and TRBJ1-5): DGGITQSPKYLFRKEGQNVTLSCEQNLNHDAMYWYRQDPGQGLRLIYYSQIVNDFQKGDIAEGYSVSREKKESFPLTVTSAQKNPTAFYLCASSIKPAAFRNQPQHFGDGTRLSIL.

This clone was detected once. The chain couples TRBV4-1 to TRBJ2-5, with D perhaps TRBD1 (6 bases). V was cut by 0 bases and J by 4 bases, with 12 bases left in between. CDR1 is MGHRA and CDR2 is YSYEKL in the germline V gene. The CDR3 length is 15 residues. Here the CDR3 reads CASSQDTGTAETQYF. CDR3 in DNA: TGCGCCAGCAGCCAAGATACAGGGACGGCAGAGACCCAGTACTTC.

The chain employs TRBV12-5 and TRBJ1-3; D ambiguous. Germline values: CDR1 LGHNT, CDR2 FRNRAP. This CDR3 is built from 15 residues. V lost 0 bases and J lost 1, with 7 bases in between. CDR3 in DNA: TGTGCTAGTGGTTTGGTACGAGTGTCTGGAAACACCATATATTTT. It is translated as CASGLVRVSGNTIYF.

This sequence joins TRBV3-1 (or the pseudogene TRBV3-2) and TRBJ1-6; no reliable D call. The length of the CDR3 is 15 residues. The V gene lost 1 base and the J gene lost 0 bases, with 4 bases spanning the gap. CDR1 LGHDT and CDR2 YNNKEL come from the germline V gene (reference sequence). The CDR3 region is CASSQASSYNSPLHF. Written as DNA, the CDR3 is TGTGCCAGCAGCCAAGCCAGCTCCTATAATTCACCCCTCCACTTT.

This chain links TRBV18 with TRBJ2-6; D is ambiguous. V was shortened by 2 bases and J by 0 bases, with 8 bases between the two germline ends. Germline V gene lookup returns CDR1 KGHSH and CDR2 LQKENI. The CDR3 runs 16 residues. CDR3 amino acids: CASSPFESSGANVLTF. The CDR3 bases are TGTGCCAGCTCACCATTTGAAAGCTCTGGGGCCAACGTCCTGACTTTC.

V gene TRBV13 combines with J gene TRBJ2-1, with 10 bases fitting TRBD1. Trimming removed 5 bases from V and 5 bases from J; junction bases left unmatched: 9. Germline V gene lookup returns CDR1 PRHDT and CDR2 FYEKMQ (reference sequence). The CDR3 length is 16 residues. CDR3 nucleotide sequence: TGTGCCAGCAGCCCGCAGTACGGGACAGGGGACAATGAGCAGTTCTTC. It yields the protein CASSPQYGTGDNEQFF.

V and J are TRBV27 and TRBJ2-7; 8 positions match TRBD1. Looked up from germline, CDR1 is MNHEY and CDR2 is SMNVEV (reference sequence). The CDR3 length is 14 residues. With 2 bases clipped from V and 2 bases from J, the junction kept 2 bases outside the gene matches. The CDR3 loop is CASSLGTGAYEQYF. In DNA form, the CDR3 reads TGTGCCAGCAGTTTAGGGACAGGAGCCTACGAGCAGTACTTC.

The rearrangement joins TRBV21-1 to TRBJ1-5. TRBV21-1 represents a pseudogene. The CDR3 consists of 18 residues. The CDR3 loop reads CASSKIGRGDSVNQPQHF. CDR3 sequence (DNA): TGTGCCAGCAGCAAAATCGGCCGGGGAGACAGCGTAAATCAGCCCCAGCATTTT.

The chain uses TRBV3-1 (or the pseudogene TRBV3-2) and TRBJ2-5; D gene ambiguous. Deletions cut 0 bases from V and 3 bases from J, with 5 bases between. CDR1 is LGHDT and CDR2 is YNNKEL in the germline V gene (reference sequence). This CDR3 is 13 amino acids long. CDR3 bases: TGTGCCAGCAGCCAAGATAAGGAAGAGACCCAGTACTTC. As protein: CASSQDKEETQYF.